One and the same sample provided the 16 T cell receptor beta chains below, sequenced in a study of T cells in Graves' hyperthyroidism and ophthalmopathy. Researchers amplified the TCR beta CDR3 regions from RNA transcripts. First-round RT-PCR targeting the TCR CDR3 was performed with the HTBI primer set. TCRdb re-derived calls from the multiplex PCR reads in MiXCR, one entry per CDR3 protein. The sample has about 500,000 distinct CDR3 sequences; about a sixth are singletons. The sample was blood. These receptors were obtained from a woman under 30 with Graves' hyperthyroidism.

This clonotype was detected a few times. This chain joins TRBV20-1 and TRBJ2-4; D might be TRBD1 or TRBD2, each matching 7 bases. Trimming took off 5 bases at V and 0 bases at J, with 14 bases between the two ends. CDR1 is DFQATT, CDR2 SNEGSKA, per germline (reference sequence). This CDR3 is built from 15 residues. The CDR3 nucleotides are TGCAGTGCTGGGAGGGACAGACTAGCCAAAAACATTCAGTACTTC. As protein: CSAGRDRLAKNIQYF.

This clonotype was recorded only once. J is TRBJ2-6 and V is TRBV19; perhaps TRBD1 as D (5 bases). Deletions cut 7 bases from V and 4 bases from J, with 14 bases between. CDR3 length equals 15 residues. Germline loops: CDR1 LNHDA, CDR2 SQIVND (reference sequence). The CDR3 sequence: CASTRAVAGANVLTF. The CDR3 nucleotides are TGTGCCAGTACCAGGGCTGTGGCGGGGGCCAACGTCCTGACTTTC.

The chain employs TRBV5-1 and TRBJ2-7, with 12 bases aligning to TRBD2. V trimming: 4 bases; J trimming: 9 bases; junction bases outside the gene matches: 8. In germline, CDR1 is SGHRS, CDR2 YFSETQ. This CDR3 has 14 residues. CDR3 nucleotides: TGCGCCAGCAGCCCTGGACTAGCGGGGCCCGGGCAGTACTTC. This codes for CASSPGLAGPGQYF.

This clonotype was counted ten times or more. V is TRBV6-1 and J is TRBJ2-7; possibly TRBD2 for D (5 bases). V was clipped by 6 bases and J by 5 bases, with 14 bases between them. Germline-derived CDR1 and CDR2 are MNHNS and SASEGT. The CDR3 is 13 amino acids. The CDR3 loop is CASSLEGRDEQYF. The CDR3 bases are TGTGCCAGCAGCCTAGAGGGTAGGGACGAGCAGTACTTC.

This clonotype was detected ten times or more. The chain couples TRBV24-1 to TRBJ1-1, with D uncertain. V shed 4 bases and J shed 1 base, with 18 bases lying between them. Germline lookup yields CDR1 KGHDR and CDR2 SFDVKD. This CDR3 has 17 residues. The CDR3 sequence is CATSETKSEHGNTEAFF. The CDR3 DNA reads TGTGCCACCAGTGAGACTAAATCAGAACATGGGAACACTGAAGCTTTCTTT.

CDR3: CASSLLAGVRRETQYF. CDR3 bases: TGTGCCAGCAGTTTGCTAGCGGGGGTTAGGCGAGAGACCCAGTACTTC. The V and J genes are TRBV12-3 or TRBV12-4 and TRBJ2-5; 10 nucleotides match TRBD2. The CDR3 is 16 amino acids. With 3 bases clipped from V and 4 bases from J, the junction kept 8 bases outside the gene matches.

This clonotype was counted between two and nine times. V usage is TRBV7-3 and J usage is TRBJ1-4; D is perhaps TRBD1 (6 bases). The CDR3 has 16 amino acids. The germline V gene encodes CDR1 SGHTA and CDR2 FQGTGA. Trimming removed 6 bases at V and 7 bases at J, with 21 bases between. CDR3 sequence: CASSRMARGSGEKLFF. In nucleotides, the CDR3 is TGTGCCAGCAGTCGAATGGCCAGGGGAAGCGGTGAAAAACTGTTTTTT.

Many counts were recorded for this clonotype. The rearrangement links TRBV6-2 or TRBV6-3 to TRBJ2-7; 10 bases line up with TRBD1. V shed 5 bases and J 2 bases; nucleotides not matched to a gene: 6. In germline, CDR1 is MNHEY, CDR2 SVGEGT. The CDR3 length is 15 residues. Here the CDR3 DNA reads TGTGCCAGCAGTACTGGACAGGGGGGACCCTACGAGCAGTACTTC. Translation: CASSTGQGGPYEQYF.

The chain couples TRBV14 to TRBJ2-1, with D possibly TRBD2 on 5 matching bases. V lost 1 base to trimming and J lost 5 bases, with 12 bases between them. The germline gives CDR1 SGHDN, CDR2 FVKESK. The CDR3 has 15 amino acids. The CDR3 spells CASSQAGKGHNEQFF. CDR3 sequence (DNA): TGTGCCAGCAGCCAAGCGGGAAAGGGCCACAATGAGCAGTTCTTC.

This clonotype has only a few counts. The chain employs TRBV29-1 and TRBJ2-3; TRBD2 might be the D (6 bases). CDR1 and CDR2 from the germline V gene are SQVTM and ANQGSEA. The V and J ends lost 3 bases and 5 bases respectively, with 12 bases between them. The CDR3 is 13 amino acids. In DNA form, the CDR3 reads TGCAGCGTTGAGGGACTTCTGAGAGATACGCAGTATTTT. Amino acids: CSVEGLLRDTQYF.

CDR3 bases: TGTGCCAGCAGTGCAAACAGGGGGCTGGAGGAAAAACTGTTTTTT. Encoded protein: CASSANRGLEEKLFF. The chain is built from TRBV28 and TRBJ1-4; 9 nucleotides align to TRBD1. Germline V gene sequence: CDR1 MDHEN, CDR2 SYDVKM. Trimming cost V 5 bases and J 8 bases; bases outside gene matches: 9. The CDR3 totals 15 residues.

This clonotype was counted between two and nine times. V is TRBV10-3 and J is TRBJ2-1; 9 bases are shared with TRBD2. CDR3 length: 13 amino acids. Germline trimming cut 11 bases from V and 5 bases from J; bases unmatched to any gene: 7. Germline CDR1 and CDR2: ENHRY and SYGVKD. The CDR3 sequence: CAHRGLANNEQFF. DNA of the CDR3: TGTGCCCATCGCGGACTAGCGAACAATGAGCAGTTCTTC.

V usage is TRBV25-1 and J usage is TRBJ2-7, with D perhaps matching TRBD1 (5 bases). CDR1 and CDR2 (germline): MGHDK, SYGVNS. The V end was cut by 6 bases, the J end by 0 bases, with 15 bases between. This CDR3 region has 15 residues. CDR3 DNA sequence: TGTGCCAGCAGCAGTAGGGGCCCAAGCTCCTACGAGCAGTACTTC. Its translation is CASSSRGPSSYEQYF.

The chain links TRBV20-1 to TRBJ1-1, with 12 positions matching TRBD1. V lost 8 bases, J lost 4 bases, and 5 bases stayed unmatched. This CDR3 is 13 amino acids long. Per the germline V gene, CDR1 is DFQATT and CDR2 is SNEGSKA (reference sequence). The DNA of the CDR3 is TGCAGTATATTGGGACAGGGGGCCACTGAAGCTTTCTTT. Translated, it gives CSILGQGATEAFF.

This clonotype has a count of ten or more. The chain joins TRBV28 to TRBJ1-5; 7 nucleotides align to TRBD1. Per the germline V gene, CDR1 is MDHEN and CDR2 is SYDVKM. This CDR3 is 15 amino acids long. V dropped 6 bases and J dropped 3; count of bases not matched to a gene: 8. CDR3 nucleotide sequence: TGTGCCAGCAGCCCCAGGGGGGGCACCAATCAGCCCCAGCATTTT. As protein: CASSPRGGTNQPQHF.

This clonotype was counted at least ten times. This chain connects TRBV11-2 to TRBJ2-7, with D unresolved. The CDR3 has 16 amino acids. Germline CDR1 and CDR2: SGHAT and FQNNGV. V was cut by 2 bases and J by 5 bases, with 19 bases left in between. CDR3 in amino acids: CASSLTQALEDHEQYF. For the CDR3, the DNA is TGTGCCAGCAGCTTAACCCAAGCCCTTGAGGACCACGAGCAGTACTTC.